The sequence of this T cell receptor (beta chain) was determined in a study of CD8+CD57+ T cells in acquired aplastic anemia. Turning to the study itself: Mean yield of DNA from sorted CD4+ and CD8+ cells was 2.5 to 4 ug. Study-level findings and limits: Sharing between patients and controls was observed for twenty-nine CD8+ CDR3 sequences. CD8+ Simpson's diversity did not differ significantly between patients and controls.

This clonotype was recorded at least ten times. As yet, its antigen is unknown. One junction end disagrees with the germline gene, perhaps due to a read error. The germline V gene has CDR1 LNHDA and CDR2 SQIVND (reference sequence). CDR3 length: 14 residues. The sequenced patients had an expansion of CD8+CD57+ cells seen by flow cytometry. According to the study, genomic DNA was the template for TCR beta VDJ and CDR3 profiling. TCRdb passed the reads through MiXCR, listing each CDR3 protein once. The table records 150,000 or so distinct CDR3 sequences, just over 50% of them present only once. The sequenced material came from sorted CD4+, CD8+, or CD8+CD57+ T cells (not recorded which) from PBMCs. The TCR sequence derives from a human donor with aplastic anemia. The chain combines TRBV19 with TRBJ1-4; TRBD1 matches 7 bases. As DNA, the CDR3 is TGTGCCAGTAATATACGGCAGGGGGTAGAAAAACTGTTTTTT. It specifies CASNIRQGVEKLFF.